This T cell receptor beta chain was profiled in a study of T cell responses to AZD1222 COVID-19 vaccine. Study background: Second doses that came at about 4 or about 12 weeks were put together.

The assay was immunoSEQ multiplex PCR, and TCRdb's table has in-frame clones only and misses some. The repertoire includes 75,000 to 100,000 clones, over 75% of them detected once, and roughly 3% sits in the top ten. Study results and limitations: Baseline serology detected seropositivity in only a handful of AZD1222 recipients. Mostly white British, mostly female donors; authors suggested clonal diversity may be underestimated. Close to half of spike-specific TCRs reportedly recognize unmutated variant regions.

To note about this clone: The target antigen is unknown.

This sample comprised peripheral blood, obtained on day 0 of AZD1222 vaccination. This sequence was found in an adult in good health.

CDR3 in amino acids: CASSLTPSQGYYEQYF. CDR3 nucleotides: TGTGCCAGCAGTTTAACCCCGTCACAGGGCTACTACGAGCAGTACTTC. The chain employs TRBV28 and TRBJ2-7; possible D gene TRBD1, 6 bases. In germline, CDR1 is MDHEN, CDR2 SYDVKM. Between the trimmed V and J ends, which lost 2 bases and 3 bases, there was a span of 17 bases. This CDR3 contains 16 residues.